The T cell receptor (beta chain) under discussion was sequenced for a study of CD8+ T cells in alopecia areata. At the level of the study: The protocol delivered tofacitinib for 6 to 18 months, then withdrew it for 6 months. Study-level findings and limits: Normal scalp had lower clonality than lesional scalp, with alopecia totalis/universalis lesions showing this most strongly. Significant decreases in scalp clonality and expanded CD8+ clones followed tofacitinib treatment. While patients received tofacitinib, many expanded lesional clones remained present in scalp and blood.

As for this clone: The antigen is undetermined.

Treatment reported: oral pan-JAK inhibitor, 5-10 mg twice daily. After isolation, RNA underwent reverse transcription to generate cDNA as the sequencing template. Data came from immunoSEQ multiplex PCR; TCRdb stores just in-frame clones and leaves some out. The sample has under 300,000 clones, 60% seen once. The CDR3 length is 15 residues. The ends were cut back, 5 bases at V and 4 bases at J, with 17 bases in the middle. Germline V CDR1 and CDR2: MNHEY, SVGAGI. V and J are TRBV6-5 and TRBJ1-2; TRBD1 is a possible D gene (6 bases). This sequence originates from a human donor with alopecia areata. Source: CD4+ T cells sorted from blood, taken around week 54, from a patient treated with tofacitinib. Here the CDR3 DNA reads TGTGCCAGCAGTAGAGGACAGAGACAAACCTATGGCTACACCTTC. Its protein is CASSRGQRQTYGYTF.